This TCR beta chain came from a study of blood T cell repertoires in COVID-19. At the level of the study: T cells, B-cell-depleted T cells, or PBMCs supplied cDNA or gDNA.

The method was immunoSEQ multiplex PCR; TCRdb's version includes in-frame clones alone and lacks a portion of them. The sample includes 170,000 or so clones, roughly nine tenths seen only once; the top ten take about 1.9%. CDR1 is MDHEN and CDR2 is SYDVKM in the germline V gene. The trim removed 7 bases at V and 3 bases at J, leaving 7 bases unmatched. The CDR3 runs 14 residues. The sample was peripheral blood. The receptor was isolated from a man aged 18 to 30 who had recovered from COVID-19. The chain joins TRBV28 to TRBJ2-7, with 9 bases identical to TRBD1. The CDR3 bases are TGTGCCAGCAAAAAACAGGGGGCTTTCTACGAGCAGTACTTC. This sequence encodes CASKKQGAFYEQYF.